This T cell receptor (beta chain) was documented in a study of human T cells and chemical hapten exposure. The wider study: The study enrolled mostly female patients with alopecia areata, totalis or universalis.

The CDR3 totals 17 residues. Germline assignment: CDR1 SGHRS and CDR2 YFSETQ. V lost 0 bases, J lost 7 bases, and 12 bases stayed unmatched. Time point defined: patch test 2, 6 weeks after DPC sensitization. Stated treatment: therapeutic diphenylcyclopropenone sensitization with weekly scalp DPC. Unseparated into fractions, whole blood served as the source from which total RNA was extracted. TCRdb ran MiXCR on the RACE reads and lists one entry per CDR3 protein. Here the sample spans some 42,000 distinct CDR3 sequences, approximately 9.6% being singletons. This clonotype has more than one count but fewer than ten. Its antigen is unidentified. General observations from the study: Patch test score was positively correlated with the counts of TCRs that had expanded at PT1. While controls formed fewer of them, expanded TCRs formed significantly more large CDR3 similarity clusters.

This clonotype was sampled from a woman between 25 and 40 years old with alopecia areata. Some clones in this sample may be carry-over from other donors' samples. The chain carries TRBV5-1 and TRBJ2-1; TRBD2 matches at 8 bases. The starting material was whole blood, obtained in connection with sensitization to the hapten diphenylcyclopropenone (DPC). CDR3 nucleotides: TGCGCCAGCAGCTTGGTTCCACCGGGGGGGCCTCAGAATGAGCAGTTCTTC. It encodes CASSLVPPGGPQNEQFF.